The present entry profiles one T cell receptor (beta chain) with its context. A single record per CDR3 protein comes from TCRdb applying MiXCR to the RT-PCR reads. The sample carries about 680,000 distinct CDR3 sequences, over 12% recorded once. Germline CDR1 MGHRA, CDR2 YSYEKL. This CDR3 is built from 21 residues. The trim removed 3 bases at V and 3 bases at J, leaving 18 bases unmatched. The sample was memory CD4+ T cells from blood. This TCR was sampled from a female donor in good health, serving as a healthy control. This chain connects TRBV4-1 to TRBJ2-2; 11 bases agree with TRBD2. The CDR3 reads CASSHPSLSGRALRDTGELFF. DNA for the CDR3: TGCGCCAGCAGCCATCCATCCCTTAGCGGGAGGGCCCTCCGCGACACCGGGGAGCTGTTTTTT.